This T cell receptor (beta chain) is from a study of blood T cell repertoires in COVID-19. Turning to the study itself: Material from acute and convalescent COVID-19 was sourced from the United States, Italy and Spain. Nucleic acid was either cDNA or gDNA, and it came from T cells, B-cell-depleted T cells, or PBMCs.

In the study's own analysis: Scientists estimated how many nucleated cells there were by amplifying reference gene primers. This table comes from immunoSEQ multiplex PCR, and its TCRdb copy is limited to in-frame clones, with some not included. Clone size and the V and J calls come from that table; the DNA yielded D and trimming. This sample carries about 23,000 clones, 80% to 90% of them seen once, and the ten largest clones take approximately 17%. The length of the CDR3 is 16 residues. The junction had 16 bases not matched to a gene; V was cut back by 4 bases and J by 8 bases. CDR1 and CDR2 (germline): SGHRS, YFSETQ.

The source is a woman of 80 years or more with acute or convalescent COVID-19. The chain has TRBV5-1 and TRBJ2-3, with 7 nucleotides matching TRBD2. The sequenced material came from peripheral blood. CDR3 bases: TGCGCCAGCAGCCCCACCTCCGAGGGAGGGAGGGTTACGCAGTATTTT. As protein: CASSPTSEGGRVTQYF. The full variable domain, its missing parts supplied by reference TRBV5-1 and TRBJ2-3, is KAGVTQTPRYLIKTRGQQVTLSCSPISGHRSVSWYQQTPGQGLQFLFEYFSETQRNKGNFPGRFSGRQFSNSRSEMNVSTLELGDSALYLCASSPTSEGGRVTQYFGPGTRLTVL.